This T cell receptor beta chain was sequenced in a study of vaccination effects on CD4 cells after COVID-19. Overall study findings and caveats: Marked clonal contraction of both clone types appeared late after vaccination.

Expansion with viral peptide pools was applied to antigen-specific CD4+ T cells by the ViraFEST assay prior to sequencing. The culture ran for about 11 days, and then CD4+ T cells were isolated. All vaccine recipients tested negative for nucleocapsid antibodies and had never contracted SARS-CoV-2 infection. The authors replaced half the medium with IL-2 medium on days 3 and 7. Comments on this clone: The antigen is unknown.

Data came from immunoSEQ multiplex PCR; TCRdb stores just in-frame clones and leaves some out. This table has about 38,000 clones, approximately 70% appearing once. Here the sequenced sample was CD4+ T cells from PBMCs cultured with SARS-CoV-2 spike peptides, taken before COVID-19 vaccination. The sequence was collected from a human donor who received a COVID-19 vaccine.

This CDR3 reads CSVWAETQYF. The DNA of the CDR3 is TGCAGCGTTTGGGCTGAGACCCAGTACTTC. The rearrangement joins TRBV29-1 to TRBJ2-5, with no clear D. CDR3 size: 10 residues. Per germline, CDR1 SQVTM and CDR2 ANQGSEA. Trimming cost V 5 bases and J 5 bases, with 6 bases left between them. Full variable domain (missing parts from reference TRBV29-1 and TRBJ2-5): SAVISQKPSRDICQRGTSLTIQCQVDSQVTMMFWYRQQPGQSLTLIATANQGSEATYESGFVIDKFPISRPNLTFSTLTVSNMSPEDSSIYLCSVWAETQYFGPGTRLLVL.